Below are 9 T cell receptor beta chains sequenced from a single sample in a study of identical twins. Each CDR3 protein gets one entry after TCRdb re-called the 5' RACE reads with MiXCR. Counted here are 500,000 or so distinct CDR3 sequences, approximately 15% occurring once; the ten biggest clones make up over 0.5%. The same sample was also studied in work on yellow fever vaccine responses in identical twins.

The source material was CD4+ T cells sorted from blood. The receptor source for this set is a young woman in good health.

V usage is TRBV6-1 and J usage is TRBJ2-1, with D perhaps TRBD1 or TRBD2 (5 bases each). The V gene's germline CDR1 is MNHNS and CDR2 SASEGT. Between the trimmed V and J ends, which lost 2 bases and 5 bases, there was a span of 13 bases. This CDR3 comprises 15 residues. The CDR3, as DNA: TGTGCCAGCAGTGAAAGGGGACGCCGGGACAATGAGCAGTTCTTC. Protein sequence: CASSERGRRDNEQFF.

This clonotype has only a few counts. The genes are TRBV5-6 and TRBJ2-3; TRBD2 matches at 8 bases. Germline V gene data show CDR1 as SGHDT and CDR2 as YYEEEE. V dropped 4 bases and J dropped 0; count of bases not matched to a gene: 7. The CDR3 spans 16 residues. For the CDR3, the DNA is TGTGCCAGCAGCATGATTAGCGGGGCAAGCACAGATACGCAGTATTTT. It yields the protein CASSMISGASTDTQYF.

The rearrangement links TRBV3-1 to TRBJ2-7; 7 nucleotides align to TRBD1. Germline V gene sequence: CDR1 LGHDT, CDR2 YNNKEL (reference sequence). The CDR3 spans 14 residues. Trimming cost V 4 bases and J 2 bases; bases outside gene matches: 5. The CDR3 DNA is TGTGCCAGCAGCCCCAACACAGGGGCCTACGAGCAGTACTTC. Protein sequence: CASSPNTGAYEQYF.

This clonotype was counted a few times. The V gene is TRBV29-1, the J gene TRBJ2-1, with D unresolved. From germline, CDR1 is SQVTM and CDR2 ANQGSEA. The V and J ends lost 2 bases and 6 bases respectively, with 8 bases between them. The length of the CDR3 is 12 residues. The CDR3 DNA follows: TGCAGCGTTGAAATAGCTAGCAATGAGCAGTTCTTC. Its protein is CSVEIASNEQFF.

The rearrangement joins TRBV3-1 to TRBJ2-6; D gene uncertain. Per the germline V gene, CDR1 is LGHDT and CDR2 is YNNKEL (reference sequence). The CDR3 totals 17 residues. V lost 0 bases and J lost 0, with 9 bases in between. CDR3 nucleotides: TGTGCCAGCAGCCAAGACGGACGGCCCTCTGGGGCCAACGTCCTGACTTTC. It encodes CASSQDGRPSGANVLTF. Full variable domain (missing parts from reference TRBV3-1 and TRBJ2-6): DTAVSQTPKYLVTQMGNDKSIKCEQNLGHDTMYWYKQDSKKFLKIMFSYNNKELIINETVPNRFSPKSPDKAHLNLHINSLELGDSAVYFCASSQDGRPSGANVLTFGAGSRLTVL.

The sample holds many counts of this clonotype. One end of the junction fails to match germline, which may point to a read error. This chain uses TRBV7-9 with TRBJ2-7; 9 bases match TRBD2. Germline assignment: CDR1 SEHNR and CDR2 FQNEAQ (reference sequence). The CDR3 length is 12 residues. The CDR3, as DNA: TGTGCCAGCAGTTCGGGTAGCGGGGGCCCCGTCTTC. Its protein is CASSSGSGGPVF. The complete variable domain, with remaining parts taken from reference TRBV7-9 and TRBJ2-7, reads DTGVSQNPRHKITKRGQNVTFRCDPISEHNRLYWYRQTLGQGPEFLTYFQNEAQLEKSRLLSDRFSAERPKGSFSTLEIQRTEQGDSAMYLCASSSGSGGPVFGPGTRLTVT.

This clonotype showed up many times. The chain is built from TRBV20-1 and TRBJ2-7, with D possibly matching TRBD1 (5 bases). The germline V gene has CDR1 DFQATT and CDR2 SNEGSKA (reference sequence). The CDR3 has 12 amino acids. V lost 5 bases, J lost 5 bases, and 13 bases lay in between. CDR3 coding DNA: TGCAGTGCTCCCAGGGATTCCCACGAGCAGTACTTC. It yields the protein CSAPRDSHEQYF.

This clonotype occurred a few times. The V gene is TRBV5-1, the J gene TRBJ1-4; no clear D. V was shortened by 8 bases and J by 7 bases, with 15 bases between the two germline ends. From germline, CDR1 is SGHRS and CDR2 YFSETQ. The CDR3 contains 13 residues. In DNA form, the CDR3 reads TGCGCCAGTTACCGGGATATCGGTGAAAAACTGTTTTTT. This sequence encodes CASYRDIGEKLFF.

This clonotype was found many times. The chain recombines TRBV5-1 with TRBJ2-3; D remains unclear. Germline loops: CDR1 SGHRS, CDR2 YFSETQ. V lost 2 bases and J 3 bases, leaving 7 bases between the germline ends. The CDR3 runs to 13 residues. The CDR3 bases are TGCGCCAGCAGCTTTCAATTTACAGATACGCAGTATTTT. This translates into CASSFQFTDTQYF.